This T cell receptor beta chain was found in a study of OX40 agonist ivuxolimab in advanced cancers. About the study: Three patients responded partially, comprising one with hepatocellular carcinoma and two with cutaneous melanoma.

The CDR3 has 15 residues. Germline assignment: CDR1 SGHNT and CDR2 YYREEE (reference sequence). Trimming shortened V by 1 base and J by 0 bases, and 8 bases separated the two germline ends. This clone appeared a few times. Here immunoSEQ multiplex PCR was the method, and the copy in TCRdb shows in-frame clones only, minus some. The table includes approximately 32,000 clones, almost 85% detected once. The source of this sequence is an adult with an advanced solid tumor such as melanoma, head and neck, liver or kidney cancer. This material consisted of CD4+ or CD8+ T cells sorted from blood, taken in a trial of the OX40 agonist ivuxolimab. The J gene is TRBJ1-5, the V gene TRBV5-4; D might be TRBD1 (5 bases). The CDR3 sequence is CASSLQGNSNQPQHF. The CDR3 region has the DNA TGTGCCAGCAGCTTGCAGGGAAATAGCAATCAGCCCCAGCATTTT.